The 27 T cell receptor beta chains below come from one sample, sequenced in a study of lymphopenia after photon versus proton radiotherapy. Method: immunoSEQ multiplex PCR; TCRdb's copy keeps in-frame clones and lacks some. Of roughly 30,000 clones in the sample, about 91% were seen once. Source: peripheral blood, taken from a patient treated with proton-based radiotherapy. These receptors came from a woman aged 60-75 years with cholangiocarcinoma. Some clones in this sample may be carry-over from other donors' samples.

This clone was seen once. The chain joins TRBV5-1 to TRBJ2-3; TRBD2 agrees at 10 bases. CDR1 and CDR2 from the germline V gene are SGHRS and YFSETQ. CDR3 size: 16 residues. V lost 4 bases, J lost 6 bases, and 11 bases stayed unmatched. The CDR3: CASSSLPSGSSDTQYF. DNA for the CDR3: TGCGCCAGCAGCAGTCTACCTAGCGGGAGTTCTGATACGCAGTATTTT.

This clone has more than one count but fewer than ten. The J gene is TRBJ2-7, the V gene TRBV5-8; a possible D gene is TRBD1 (5 bases). Per the germline V gene, CDR1 is SGHTS and CDR2 is YDEGEE. The CDR3 has 16 residues. Between the trimmed V and J ends, which lost 0 bases and 1 base, there was a span of 14 bases. This chain's CDR3 is CASSLEGQGGSYEQYF. CDR3 nucleotides: TGTGCCAGCAGCTTGGAGGGCCAGGGTGGTTCCTACGAGCAGTACTTC.

The table lists this clone with a few counts. The gene calls are TRBV25-1 and TRBJ1-5; D may be TRBD1 (5 bases). Germline V CDR1 and CDR2: MGHDK, SYGVNS. The V end lost 2 bases, the J end lost 0 bases, and 11 bases lay between the germline ends. CDR3 length: 16 amino acids. The CDR3 DNA sequence: TGTGCCAGCAGTGAACACGGGACTGATAGCAATCAGCCCCAGCATTTT. Its translation: CASSEHGTDSNQPQHF.

V gene TRBV29-1 combines with J gene TRBJ2-5; the D gene is possibly TRBD2 (6 bases). V lost 6 bases and J lost 10, with 24 bases in between. CDR1 SQVTM and CDR2 ANQGSEA come from the germline V gene. The CDR3 extends over 14 amino acids. The CDR3 sequence is CSVAKVVAGSDQYF. The CDR3 nucleotides read TGCAGCGTGGCGAAGGTAGTGGCGGGGTCTGACCAGTACTTC.

In its sample, this clone was seen once. Other DNA sequences within the sample encode an identical CDR3. This chain joins TRBV5-1 and TRBJ2-3, with D uncertain. Germline lookup yields CDR1 SGHRS and CDR2 YFSETQ. This CDR3 contains 13 residues. With 4 bases removed from V and 3 bases from J, the gap between germline ends came to 9 bases. The CDR3 region is CASSPSSTDTQYF. The DNA for the CDR3 is TGCGCCAGCAGCCCCTCTAGTACAGATACGCAGTATTTT.

The rearrangement links TRBV9 to TRBJ1-3; D is undetermined. Trimming removed 3 bases at V and 4 bases at J, with 14 bases between. The CDR3 is made up of 15 amino acids. Looked up from germline, CDR1 is SGDLS and CDR2 is YYNGEE. Here the CDR3 DNA reads TGTGCCAGCAGCGCACTCCGGCGGCGCGGAAACACCATATATTTT. Translating gives CASSALRRRGNTIYF.

This clone is a singleton in its sample. This chain uses TRBV9 with TRBJ1-1; D may be TRBD1 (6 bases). The CDR3 contains 14 residues. Per germline, CDR1 SGDLS and CDR2 YYNGEE. The V gene lost 0 bases and the J gene lost 8 bases, with 14 bases spanning the gap. The CDR3 loop is CASSVGGRGDEAFF. The CDR3 DNA follows: TGTGCCAGCAGCGTAGGTGGGAGGGGGGACGAAGCTTTCTTT. Full variable domain (missing parts from reference TRBV9 and TRBJ1-1): DSGVTQTPKHLITATGQRVTLRCSPRSGDLSVYWYQQSLDQGLQFLIQYYNGEERAKGNILERFSAQQFPDLHSELNLSSLELGDSALYFCASSVGGRGDEAFFGQGTRLTVV.

This clone was seen only a few times. The chain recombines TRBV19 with TRBJ1-1; D unclear. The CDR3 covers 14 residues. V was trimmed by 3 bases and J by 6 bases, leaving 14 bases between them. From germline, CDR1 is LNHDA and CDR2 SQIVND (reference sequence). The chain's CDR3 is CASSIDQLKAEAFF. CDR3 coding DNA: TGTGCCAGTAGTATCGACCAGTTGAAGGCTGAAGCTTTCTTT.

This clone came up once. Written as DNA, the CDR3 is TGTGCCACCAGCGGCCAGGAGATAGCGGGGGCCCCTCCAGATACGCAGTATTTT. Protein product: CATSGQEIAGAPPDTQYF. The chain links TRBV15 to TRBJ2-3; 9 positions match TRBD2. The germline V gene encodes CDR1 LNHNV and CDR2 YYDKDF (reference sequence). The CDR3 length is 18 residues. V was pared by 5 bases and J by 4 bases, with 16 bases of the junction left unmatched.

This rearrangement joins TRBV15 to TRBJ1-6; 8 bases align to TRBD1. CDR1 is LNHNV, CDR2 YYDKDF, per germline (reference sequence). The CDR3 spans 15 residues. J gave up 6 bases and V 5 bases, and 6 bases lay outside the gene matches. CDR3 DNA: TGTGCCACCAGCTTACCCCAGGGGGCTAATTCACCCCTCCACTTT. Its protein product is CATSLPQGANSPLHF.

This clone was seen only once. This chain links TRBV5-1 with TRBJ1-2, with D unresolved. The CDR3 covers 14 residues. Per the germline V gene, CDR1 is SGHRS and CDR2 is YFSETQ. V gave up 0 bases and J gave up 11 bases, with 17 bases separating them. The DNA for the CDR3 is TGCGCCAGCAGCTTGGTGGCGGGCAGTTTAAGTTACACCTTC. It codes for CASSLVAGSLSYTF.

The J gene is TRBJ2-7, the V gene TRBV5-6; D is perhaps TRBD2 (6 bases). The germline gives CDR1 SGHDT, CDR2 YYEEEE. This CDR3 has 14 amino acids. V gave up 2 bases and J gave up 5 bases, with 14 bases separating them. The CDR3 loop reads CASSFGTLVHEQYF. CDR3 DNA sequence: TGTGCCAGCAGCTTCGGGACTCTGGTACACGAGCAGTACTTC.

The genes are TRBV11-2 and TRBJ2-7; a weak D match, TRBD2 (7 bases). The CDR3 runs 18 residues. The V and J ends lost 5 bases and 0 bases respectively, with 23 bases between them. Germline lookup yields CDR1 SGHAT and CDR2 FQNNGV. The DNA for the CDR3 is TGTGCCAGCAGCGGCGGGGGCCAGGGAAGAGGAAGCTCCTACGAGCAGTACTTC. Its protein is CASSGGGQGRGSSYEQYF. Full variable domain (remainder filled in from reference TRBV11-2 and TRBJ2-7): EAGVAQSPRYKIIEKRQSVAFWCNPISGHATLYWYQQILGQGPKLLIQFQNNGVVDDSQLPKDRFSAERLKGVDSTLKIQPAKLEDSAVYLCASSGGGQGRGSSYEQYFGPGTRLTVT.

This chain connects TRBV7-2 to TRBJ2-3, with D perhaps matching TRBD1 (6 bases). Per the germline V gene, CDR1 is SGHTA and CDR2 is FQGNSA. Trimming took 2 bases from V and 2 from J, leaving 11 bases between them. The CDR3 runs 15 residues. CDR3 residues: CASSLSGVFTDTQYF. The CDR3 DNA reads as TGTGCCAGCAGCTTATCAGGGGTTTTCACAGATACGCAGTATTTT. Together with reference TRBV7-2 and TRBJ2-3, the CDR3 gives the full variable domain: GAGVSQSPSNKVTEKGKDVELRCDPISGHTALYWYRQSLGQGLEFLIYFQGNSAPDKSGLPSDRFSAERTGGSVSTLTIQRTQQEDSAVYLCASSLSGVFTDTQYFGPGTRLTVL.

This chain connects TRBV6-1 to TRBJ2-1; 8 nucleotides agree with TRBD1. V trimming: 4 bases; J trimming: 0 bases; junction bases outside the gene matches: 8. The CDR3 sequence is 17 residues long. CDR1 and CDR2 from the germline V gene are MNHNS and SASEGT. This CDR3 is CASSGGQGRFSYNEQFF. The CDR3 DNA sequence: TGTGCCAGCAGTGGTGGACAGGGACGGTTCTCCTACAATGAGCAGTTCTTC.

This clone was counted once. V gene TRBV29-1 combines with J gene TRBJ1-2; 11 nucleotides line up with TRBD1. Germline values: CDR1 SQVTM, CDR2 ANQGSEA. V trimming: 8 bases; J trimming: 6 bases; junction bases outside the gene matches: 2. This CDR3 region has 11 residues. CDR3 DNA: TGCAGCTGGGGACAGGGGGATGGCTACACCTTC. Protein: CSWGQGDGYTF.

With respect to this clone: One end of the junction does not line up with germline, which may come from a read error. The chain joins TRBV9 to TRBJ2-1, with D perhaps matching TRBD1 or TRBD2 (5 bases each). CDR1 and CDR2 (germline): SGDLS, YYNGEE. This CDR3 comprises 12 residues. This CDR3 is CASSSTRGEPFF. The CDR3 bases are TGTGCCAGCAGCTCCACCCGGGGCGAGCCGTTCTTC.

This chain connects TRBV13 to TRBJ2-7; tentatively, D is TRBD1 (8 bases). The CDR3 has 13 amino acids. Germline V gene lookup returns CDR1 PRHDT and CDR2 FYEKMQ (reference sequence). The V gene lost 3 bases and the J gene lost 5 bases, with 11 bases spanning the gap. The CDR3 protein is CASSFTGGDEQYF. Written as DNA, the CDR3 is TGTGCCAGCAGCTTCACAGGGGGGGACGAGCAGTACTTC.

In nucleotides, the CDR3 is TGTGCCAGTAGGCCCCGTGGAGTCACTAGCACAGATACGCAGTATTTT. Protein product: CASRPRGVTSTDTQYF. This sequence joins TRBV19 and TRBJ2-3; D not certain. Trimming removed 6 bases from V and 0 bases from J, with 16 bases in between. This CDR3 is built from 16 residues. Looked up from germline, CDR1 is LNHDA and CDR2 is SQIVND (reference sequence).

The genes are TRBV7-2 and TRBJ2-7; 7 nucleotides match TRBD2. This CDR3 has 14 residues. The V gene end was trimmed by 4 bases and the J gene end by 0 bases; junction bases not matched to a gene: 3. Germline CDR1 and CDR2: SGHTA and FQGNSA. In nucleotides, the CDR3 is TGTGCCAGCAGCTCAAGGACTAGCTCCTACGAGCAGTACTTC. Translating gives CASSSRTSSYEQYF.

This chain uses TRBV7-6 with TRBJ2-3, with 10 bases identical to TRBD1. Unmatched junction bases numbered 3, after V lost 5 bases and J lost 1 base. CDR1 and CDR2 (germline): SGHVS, FNYEAQ. The CDR3 has 15 amino acids. DNA of the CDR3: TGTGCCAGCAGCGTAGGGACAGGGGGCACAGATACGCAGTATTTT. It codes for CASSVGTGGTDTQYF.

This chain links TRBV7-2 with TRBJ2-7; the D is unclear. V lost 5 bases and J 5 bases, leaving 13 bases between the germline ends. CDR3 size: 13 residues. Germline V CDR1 and CDR2: SGHTA, FQGNSA. This CDR3 reads CASSLAWADEQYF. In nucleotides, the CDR3 is TGTGCCAGCAGCCTTGCTTGGGCGGACGAGCAGTACTTC.

The V gene is TRBV7-2, the J gene TRBJ2-4; 7 nucleotides line up with TRBD1. Germline lookup yields CDR1 SGHTA and CDR2 FQGNSA. This CDR3 comprises 17 residues. J was trimmed by 0 bases and V by 4 bases; bases with no gene match: 9. CDR3 protein: CASSSFRQGSAKNIQYF. The CDR3, as DNA: TGTGCCAGCAGCTCGTTCCGACAGGGATCAGCCAAAAACATTCAGTACTTC.

This clone came up a few times. V gene TRBV9 combines with J gene TRBJ2-1; 9 nucleotides line up with TRBD1. Germline assignment: CDR1 SGDLS and CDR2 YYNGEE. CDR3 size: 13 residues. With V trimmed by 7 bases and J by 4 bases, 3 bases remained unmatched. The CDR3 region is CASGTGQYNEQFF. Here the CDR3 DNA reads TGTGCCAGCGGGACAGGGCAATACAATGAGCAGTTCTTC.

The gene calls are TRBV6-1 and TRBJ1-4, with D possibly being TRBD1 (5 bases). With 1 base removed from V and 7 bases from J, the gap between germline ends came to 13 bases. CDR1 is MNHNS and CDR2 is SASEGT in the germline V gene. This CDR3 region has 15 residues. The CDR3 DNA is TGTGCCAGCAGTGAAGTTGGGGCTGGAAGTGAAAAACTGTTTTTT. It specifies CASSEVGAGSEKLFF.

This chain joins TRBV6-5 and TRBJ1-6; no definite D call. The CDR3 spans 13 residues. V lost 6 bases to trimming and J lost 9 bases, with 12 bases between them. In germline, CDR1 is MNHEY, CDR2 SVGAGI. The CDR3 loop is CASSRQYSSPLHF. DNA for the CDR3: TGTGCCAGCAGCCGACAATACAGTTCACCCCTCCACTTT.

The chain combines TRBV5-1 with TRBJ1-1; D call uncertain. Germline CDR1 and CDR2: SGHRS and YFSETQ. Trimming pared 0 bases from V and 3 bases from J, leaving 9 bases between. The CDR3 is 14 amino acids. The CDR3 here is CASSLVRADTEAFF. The CDR3 DNA reads TGCGCCAGCAGCTTGGTGAGGGCAGACACTGAAGCTTTCTTT.